Listed below are T cell receptor beta chains from one sample, sequenced in a study of tumor-infiltrating lymphocytes in oesophageal squamous cell carcinoma. TCRdb re-called the PCR reads through MiXCR, storing one row per CDR3 protein. The sample includes fewer than 15,000 distinct CDR3 sequences, roughly 54% of them seen just once. Sequencing input: esophageal tumor tissue. These TCRs come from a male donor with esophageal squamous cell carcinoma. CDR3s include the opening cysteine and the closing phenylalanine or tryptophan. Each record gives: V gene, D gene, clone size, J gene, CDR3 protein, CDR3 DNA. The D gene is left open where the match is weak. Size is omitted from some rows. Given values are once, few, many or a class for expanded clones.

v_call: TRBV6-6
d_call: -
clone_size: -
j_call: TRBJ2-1
cdr3_aa: CASSYHSKYYNEQFF
cdr3_nt: TGTGCCAGCAGTTACCACTCGAAGTACTACAATGAGCAGTTCTTC

v_call: TRBV6-1
d_call: -
clone_size: once
j_call: TRBJ2-1
cdr3_aa: CASSSTEQNEQFF
cdr3_nt: TGTGCCAGCTCATCCACGGAACAAAATGAGCAGTTCTTC

v_call: TRBV7-8
d_call: TRBD1
clone_size: few
j_call: TRBJ2-7
cdr3_aa: CASSEGQGPSYEQYF
cdr3_nt: TGTGCCAGCAGCGAAGGACAGGGGCCCTCCTACGAGCAGTACTTC

v_call: TRBV6-5
d_call: -
clone_size: -
j_call: TRBJ1-2
cdr3_aa: CASSYNANYGYTF
cdr3_nt: TGTGCCAGCAGTTATAACGCCAACTATGGCTACACCTTC

v_call: TRBV7-3
d_call: -
clone_size: -
j_call: TRBJ2-1
cdr3_aa: CASSTYRDNEQFF
cdr3_nt: TGTGCCAGCTCTACCTACAGGGACAATGAGCAGTTCTTC

v_call: TRBV6-5
d_call: -
clone_size: -
j_call: TRBJ2-5
cdr3_aa: CASSYGAYNSPLHF
cdr3_nt: TGTGCCAGCAGTTACGGAGCCTATAATTCACCCCTCCACTTC

v_call: TRBV7-8
d_call: TRBD1
clone_size: -
j_call: TRBJ2-1
cdr3_aa: CASSPWTGRGNEQFF
cdr3_nt: TGTGCCAGCAGCCCGTGGACAGGAAGGGGAAATGAGCAGTTCTTC

v_call: TRBV28
d_call: TRBD1
clone_size: few
j_call: TRBJ2-7
cdr3_aa: CASSPWDRGSYEQYF
cdr3_nt: TGTGCCAGCAGTCCCTGGGACAGGGGGTCCTACGAGCAGTACTTC

v_call: TRBV7-2
d_call: -
clone_size: -
j_call: TRBJ2-7
cdr3_aa: CASSDYTYEQYF
cdr3_nt: TGTGCCAGCAGCGATTATACCTACGAGCAGTACTTC

v_call: TRBV11-2
d_call: TRBD2
clone_size: -
j_call: TRBJ2-1
cdr3_aa: CASSLYRLAGSSEAGEQFF
cdr3_nt: TGTGCCAGCAGCTTATACCGACTAGCGGGCTCATCGGAAGCAGGGGAGCAGTTCTTC

v_call: TRBV27
d_call: -
clone_size: -
j_call: TRBJ2-2
cdr3_aa: CASSLWGNGTGELFF
cdr3_nt: TGTGCCAGCAGTTTATGGGGAAATGGAACCGGTGAGCTGTTTTTT

v_call: TRBV4-1
d_call: -
clone_size: once
j_call: TRBJ1-2
cdr3_aa: CASSQEGNRPNYGYTF
cdr3_nt: TGCGCCAGCAGCCAAGAAGGGAACCGGCCTAACTATGGCTACACCTTC

v_call: TRBV5-1
d_call: -
clone_size: few
j_call: TRBJ1-1
cdr3_aa: CASSSQVGGSAFF
cdr3_nt: TGCGCCAGCAGCTCCCAGGTCGGGGGCTCAGCTTTCTTT

v_call: TRBV11-2
d_call: TRBD2
clone_size: -
j_call: TRBJ2-3
cdr3_aa: CASLAGSKTDTQYF
cdr3_nt: TGTGCCAGTTTAGCGGGAAGTAAAACAGATACGCAGTATTTT

v_call: TRBV7-9
d_call: TRBD2
clone_size: few
j_call: TRBJ2-5
cdr3_aa: CASSAGDQETQYF
cdr3_nt: TGTGCCAGCAGCGCGGGGGACCAAGAGACCCAGTACTTC

v_call: TRBV7-2
d_call: TRBD2
clone_size: -
j_call: TRBJ2-1
cdr3_aa: CASSLGPPLAGAHNEQFF
cdr3_nt: TGTGCCAGCAGCTTAGGCCCCCCACTAGCGGGAGCCCACAATGAGCAGTTCTTC

v_call: TRBV27
d_call: -
clone_size: -
j_call: TRBJ2-6
cdr3_aa: CASSRRNSGANVLTF
cdr3_nt: TGTGCCAGCAGTAGACGGAACTCTGGGGCCAACGTCCTGACTTTC

v_call: TRBV20-1
d_call: -
clone_size: -
j_call: TRBJ2-3
cdr3_aa: CSARDGDSVVDTQYF
cdr3_nt: TGCAGTGCTAGAGATGGGGACTCCGTGGTAGATACGCAGTATTTT

v_call: TRBV11-2
d_call: -
clone_size: -
j_call: TRBJ2-3
cdr3_aa: CASSATSGDTQYF
cdr3_nt: TGTGCCAGCAGCGCAACCTCCGGAGATACGCAGTATTTT

v_call: TRBV7-6
d_call: -
clone_size: -
j_call: TRBJ2-7
cdr3_aa: CASSLSGTGYEQYF
cdr3_nt: TGTGCCAGCAGCTTATCTGGGACCGGATACGAGCAGTACTTC

v_call: TRBV6-1
d_call: -
clone_size: -
j_call: TRBJ2-7
cdr3_aa: CASRQQGSSPLHF
cdr3_nt: TGTGCCAGCAGGCAACAGGGATCCTCACCCCTCCACTTC

v_call: TRBV7-2
d_call: TRBD2
clone_size: -
j_call: TRBJ2-7
cdr3_aa: CASSLYGLAIYEQYF
cdr3_nt: TGTGCCAGCAGCTTGTATGGACTAGCGATTTACGAGCAGTACTTC

v_call: TRBV7-2
d_call: TRBD2
clone_size: -
j_call: TRBJ2-5
cdr3_aa: CASSLGGSGRVQETQYF
cdr3_nt: TGTGCCAGCAGCTTAGGCGGTAGCGGGAGGGTTCAAGAGACCCAGTACTTC

v_call: TRBV12-3/TRBV12-4
d_call: -
clone_size: -
j_call: TRBJ2-2
cdr3_aa: CASSSITGELFF
cdr3_nt: TGTGCCAGCAGTTCCATAACCGGGGAGCTGTTTTTT

v_call: TRBV7-3
d_call: TRBD1
clone_size: -
j_call: TRBJ2-1
cdr3_aa: CASSLRTGMQFF
cdr3_nt: TGTGCCAGCAGCTTACGGACAGGGATGCAGTTCTTC

v_call: TRBV9
d_call: TRBD1
clone_size: -
j_call: TRBJ2-6
cdr3_aa: CASSVVQGAYGANVLTF
cdr3_nt: TGTGCCAGCAGCGTAGTTCAGGGGGCCTATGGGGCCAACGTCCTGACTTTC

v_call: TRBV6-1
d_call: -
clone_size: few
j_call: TRBJ2-2
cdr3_aa: CASSSPRAGELFF
cdr3_nt: TGTGCCAGCAGTTCCCCCCGAGCCGGGGAGCTGTTTTTT

v_call: TRBV7-2
d_call: -
clone_size: -
j_call: TRBJ1-2
cdr3_aa: CASSRTGSNYNYGYTF
cdr3_nt: TGTGCCAGCAGCCGGACCGGGTCCAACTATAACTATGGCTACACCTTC

v_call: TRBV7-3
d_call: -
clone_size: -
j_call: TRBJ2-6
cdr3_aa: CAILGDSGANVLTF
cdr3_nt: TGTGCCATCCTCGGGGATTCTGGGGCCAACGTCCTGACTTTC

v_call: TRBV7-2
d_call: -
clone_size: -
j_call: TRBJ2-1
cdr3_aa: CASSLAILARNEQFF
cdr3_nt: TGTGCCAGCAGCTTAGCTATCCTAGCCCGTAATGAGCAGTTCTTC

v_call: TRBV7-2
d_call: -
clone_size: few
j_call: TRBJ2-3
cdr3_aa: CASSFDRFTDTQYF
cdr3_nt: TGTGCCAGCAGCTTTGACAGGTTCACAGATACGCAGTATTTT

v_call: TRBV6-2/TRBV6-3
d_call: -
clone_size: -
j_call: TRBJ2-7
cdr3_aa: CASSLDGGRYNEQYF
cdr3_nt: TGTGCCAGCAGTTTGGATGGGGGGAGGTACAATGAGCAGTACTTC

v_call: TRBV7-3
d_call: -
clone_size: -
j_call: TRBJ2-7
cdr3_aa: CASSIGHLYEQYF
cdr3_nt: TGTGCCAGCAGCATCGGACACCTATACGAGCAGTACTTC

v_call: TRBV25-1
d_call: TRBD1
clone_size: -
j_call: TRBJ1-6
cdr3_aa: CASSADRTGTSYNSPLHF
cdr3_nt: TGTGCCAGCAGTGCGGATAGGACAGGGACTTCCTATAATTCACCCCTCCACTTC

v_call: TRBV5-6
d_call: -
clone_size: -
j_call: TRBJ2-7
cdr3_aa: CASSLGFDAPYEQYF
cdr3_nt: TGTGCCAGCAGCTTGGGGTTTGATGCCCCCTACGAGCAGTACTTC

v_call: TRBV19
d_call: TRBD2
clone_size: many
j_call: TRBJ2-1
cdr3_aa: CASSIVASGGYNEQFF
cdr3_nt: TGTGCCAGTAGTATCGTGGCCAGCGGGGGCTACAATGAGCAGTTCTTC

v_call: TRBV7-2
d_call: TRBD1
clone_size: few
j_call: TRBJ1-1
cdr3_aa: CASRRTGGTEAFF
cdr3_nt: TGTGCCAGCAGACGGACAGGGGGGACTGAAGCTTTCTTT

v_call: TRBV5-1
d_call: -
clone_size: few
j_call: TRBJ2-7
cdr3_aa: CASSLAYGSLYEQYF
cdr3_nt: TGCGCCAGCAGCTTGGCGTACGGGAGTCTATACGAGCAGTACTTC

v_call: TRBV28
d_call: -
clone_size: -
j_call: TRBJ2-3
cdr3_aa: CASSLPPNTQYF
cdr3_nt: TGTGCCAGCAGTTTACCCCCGAATACGCAGTATTTT

v_call: TRBV7-6
d_call: -
clone_size: few
j_call: TRBJ2-5
cdr3_aa: CASSLSGVKETQYF
cdr3_nt: TGTGCCAGCAGCTTATCAGGGGTCAAAGAGACCCAGTACTTC

v_call: TRBV7-6
d_call: TRBD1
clone_size: -
j_call: TRBJ2-3
cdr3_aa: CASSLMRGDRAHTGELYF
cdr3_nt: TGTGCCAGCAGCTTAATGCGCGGAGACAGGGCCCACACCGGGGAGCTGTATTTT

v_call: TRBV18
d_call: TRBD2
clone_size: -
j_call: TRBJ2-7
cdr3_aa: CASSRTGTSGYEQYF
cdr3_nt: TGTGCCAGCTCCCGTACCGGGACTAGCGGTTACGAGCAGTACTTC

v_call: TRBV5-3
d_call: -
clone_size: once
j_call: TRBJ1-2
cdr3_aa: CASSIAGNGYTF
cdr3_nt: TGCGCCAGCAGTATCGCAGGGAATGGCTACACCTTC

v_call: TRBV6-1
d_call: TRBD2
clone_size: -
j_call: TRBJ2-7
cdr3_aa: CASSEEAGSIYEQYF
cdr3_nt: TGTGCCAGCAGTGAAGAAGCGGGGAGTATCTACGAGCAGTACTTC

v_call: TRBV7-6
d_call: -
clone_size: -
j_call: TRBJ1-2
cdr3_aa: CASSFSGDYGYTF
cdr3_nt: TGTGCCAGCAGCTTTTCAGGGGACTATGGCTACACCTTC

v_call: TRBV7-2
d_call: -
clone_size: medium-sized
j_call: TRBJ1-6
cdr3_aa: CASSPQGALPLHF
cdr3_nt: TGTGCCAGCAGCCCACAGGGCGCGCTACCCCTCCACTTT

v_call: TRBV7-9
d_call: TRBD2
clone_size: -
j_call: TRBJ2-7
cdr3_aa: CASSFSSGVYEQYF
cdr3_nt: TGTGCCAGCAGCTTTTCTAGCGGAGTCTACGAGCAGTACTTC

v_call: TRBV6-2/TRBV6-3
d_call: TRBD2
clone_size: -
j_call: TRBJ2-6
cdr3_aa: CASRGTSGPSGANVLTF
cdr3_nt: TGTGCCAGCAGGGGGACTAGCGGGCCATCTGGGGCCAACGTCCTGACTTTC

v_call: TRBV7-3
d_call: -
clone_size: -
j_call: TRBJ2-3
cdr3_aa: CASSFGPGDTQYF
cdr3_nt: TGTGCCAGCAGCTTTGGCCCAGGGGATACGCAGTATTTT

v_call: TRBV7-3
d_call: -
clone_size: -
j_call: TRBJ2-2
cdr3_aa: CASSLTGELTGELFF
cdr3_nt: TGTGCCAGCAGCTTAACTGGTGAACTCACCGGGGAGCTGTTTTTT

v_call: TRBV28
d_call: TRBD2
clone_size: -
j_call: TRBJ2-7
cdr3_aa: CASTLYLGGNYEQYF
cdr3_nt: TGTGCCAGCACCCTATATTTGGGGGGGAACTACGAGCAGTACTTC

v_call: TRBV28
d_call: TRBD1
clone_size: once
j_call: TRBJ2-7
cdr3_aa: CASTSTGDSYEQYF
cdr3_nt: TGTGCCAGCACTTCAACAGGGGACTCCTACGAGCAGTACTTC